This T cell receptor beta chain was captured by sequencing in a study of T-cell reconstitution after alpha-beta-depleted transplantation in children (dated by TCRdb to the mid-2010s). With respect to the entire study: T-cell immune reconstitution after TCRalphabeta/CD19-depleted allogeneic hematopoietic cell transplantation in children was quantitatively tracked in the study by means of TCR repertoire profiling. What the authors observed across the whole study: The frequencies of hyperexpanded clones fell over the following months, and after one year, T-cell counts and TCRbeta diversity were mostly attributed to newly produced T cells. In some patients, high TCRbeta diversity at day 60 was attributed to recipient T cells and intrathymic progenitors that had survived conditioning. About two months after transplant, the apparently early recovery of alphabetaT-cell counts reportedly depended on just several hundred clones that had expanded rapidly and came from non-depleted graft cells.

Library construction relied on PCR. The run used an Illumina HiSeq 2500. TCR libraries were prepared with molecular barcoding, using unique molecular identifiers to normalize TCRbeta repertoire quantification. Using fastp trimming at Q25 and MiXCR clonotype assembly, TCRdb reanalyzed the public sequencing data and kept in-frame beta chains. Rows with a matching CDR3 protein are joined into one entry that keeps the most common DNA and genes. Across this sample there are 300,000 to 400,000 distinct CDR3 sequences, with roughly 21% seen only once. The ten largest clones capture approximately 9.9% of the sample. Reading the label with the study, this specimen's treatment or condition is: allogeneic hematopoietic cell transplantation with graft depleted of TCRalphabeta T cells and CD19 B cells. TCRalphabeta/CD19-depleted allogeneic hematopoietic cell grafts were given to the transplant recipients, all of whom were children.

V and J are trimmed by 2 bases and 4 bases, and the gene matches miss 6 bases of the junction. CDR1 and CDR2, looked up from the germline V gene, are MDHEN and SYDVKM. Including the terminal cysteine and phenylalanine, the CDR3 comprises 15 residues. Of the read, only the CDR3 DNA is kept; its 45 bases are in frame from base 1. Of note for this clonotype: The antigen this receptor binds is unknown. No base quality information exists; no much larger clone differs at one position.

The sequence links TRBV28 to TRBJ2-5, with 8 bases in between that match TRBD2. The source of this sequence is a male patient younger than 18 who had a stem cell transplant for acute lymphoblastic leukemia, so the T cells may come from the graft donor. The sequenced sample was PBMCs, mostly from graft donor cells, obtained 180 days after TCRalphabeta/CD19-depleted stem cell transplant. DNA sequence: TGTGCCAGCAGTTTAGACCCAACTAGCGGAGAGACCCAGTACTTC. It translates to CASSLDPTSGETQYF.